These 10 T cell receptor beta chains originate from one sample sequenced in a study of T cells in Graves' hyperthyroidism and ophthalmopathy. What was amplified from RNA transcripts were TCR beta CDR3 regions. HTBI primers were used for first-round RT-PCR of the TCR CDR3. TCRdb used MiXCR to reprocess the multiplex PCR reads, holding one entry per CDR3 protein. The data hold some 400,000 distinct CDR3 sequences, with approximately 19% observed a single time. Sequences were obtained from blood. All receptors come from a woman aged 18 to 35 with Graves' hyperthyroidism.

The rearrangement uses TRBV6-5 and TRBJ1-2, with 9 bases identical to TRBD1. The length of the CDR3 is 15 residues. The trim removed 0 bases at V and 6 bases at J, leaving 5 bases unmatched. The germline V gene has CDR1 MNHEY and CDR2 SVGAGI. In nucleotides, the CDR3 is TGTGCCAGCAGTTACTCAGGGGGACAGGGAGATGGCTACACCTTC. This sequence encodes CASSYSGGQGDGYTF.

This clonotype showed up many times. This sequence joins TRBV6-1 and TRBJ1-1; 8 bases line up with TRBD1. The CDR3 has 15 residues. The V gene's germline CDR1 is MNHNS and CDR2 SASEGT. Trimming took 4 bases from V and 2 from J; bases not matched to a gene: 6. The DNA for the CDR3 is TGTGCCAGCAGTGTGATGGACAGGGCTAACACTGAAGCTTTCTTT. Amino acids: CASSVMDRANTEAFF.

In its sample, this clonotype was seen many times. CDR3 bases: TGCAGTGCGCTGACAGGGGACGACCAGCCCCAGCATTTT. Protein sequence: CSALTGDDQPQHF. V and J are TRBV20-1 and TRBJ1-5, with 8 bases identical to TRBD1. The CDR3 runs to 13 residues. Per the germline V gene, CDR1 is DFQATT and CDR2 is SNEGSKA (reference sequence). V lost 6 bases to trimming and J lost 7 bases; unmatched junction nucleotides: 8.

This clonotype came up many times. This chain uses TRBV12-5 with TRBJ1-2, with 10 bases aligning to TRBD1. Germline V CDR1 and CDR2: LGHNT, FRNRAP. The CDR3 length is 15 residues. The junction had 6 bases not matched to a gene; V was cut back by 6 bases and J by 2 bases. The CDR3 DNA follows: TGTGCTAGTGGATCGGGACAGGGGAGCAACTATGGCTACACCTTC. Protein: CASGSGQGSNYGYTF.

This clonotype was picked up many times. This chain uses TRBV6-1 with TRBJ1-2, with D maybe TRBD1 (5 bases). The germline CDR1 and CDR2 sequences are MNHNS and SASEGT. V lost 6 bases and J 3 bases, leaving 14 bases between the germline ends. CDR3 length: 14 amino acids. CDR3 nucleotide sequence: TGTGCCAGCAGCGGCGGCGGGGCAGACTATGGCTACACCTTC. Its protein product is CASSGGGADYGYTF.

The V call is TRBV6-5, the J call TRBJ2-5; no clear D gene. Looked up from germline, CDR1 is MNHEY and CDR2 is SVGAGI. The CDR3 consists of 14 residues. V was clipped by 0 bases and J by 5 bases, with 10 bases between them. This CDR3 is CASSYSIESETQYF. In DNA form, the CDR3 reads TGTGCCAGCAGTTACTCGATTGAATCGGAGACCCAGTACTTC.

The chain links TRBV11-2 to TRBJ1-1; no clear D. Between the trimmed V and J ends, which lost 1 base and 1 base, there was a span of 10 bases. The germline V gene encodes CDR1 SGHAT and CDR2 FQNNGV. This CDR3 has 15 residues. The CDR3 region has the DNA TGTGCCAGCAGCTTAGTTCTGGGTTCGAACACTGAAGCTTTCTTT. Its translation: CASSLVLGSNTEAFF.

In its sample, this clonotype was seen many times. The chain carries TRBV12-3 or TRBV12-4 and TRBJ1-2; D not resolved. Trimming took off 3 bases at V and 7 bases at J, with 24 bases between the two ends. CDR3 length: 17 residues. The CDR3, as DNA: TGTGCCAGCAGTTTCAGGCAGCCCGAACCCTTGGGAGGTGGCTACACCTTC. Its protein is CASSFRQPEPLGGGYTF.

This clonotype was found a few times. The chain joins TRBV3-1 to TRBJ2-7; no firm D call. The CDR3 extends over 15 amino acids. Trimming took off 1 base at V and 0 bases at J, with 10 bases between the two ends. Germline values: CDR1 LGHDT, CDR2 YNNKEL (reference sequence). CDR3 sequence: CASSQGAQSSYEQYF. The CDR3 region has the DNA TGTGCCAGCAGCCAAGGGGCTCAGAGCTCCTACGAGCAGTACTTC.

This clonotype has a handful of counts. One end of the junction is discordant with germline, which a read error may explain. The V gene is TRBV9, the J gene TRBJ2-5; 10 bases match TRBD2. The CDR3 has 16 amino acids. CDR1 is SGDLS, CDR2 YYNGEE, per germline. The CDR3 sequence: CASSVYGAGGPETQYF. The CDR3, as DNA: TGTGCTAGCAGCGTTTATGGAGCGGGGGGGCCCGAGACCCAGTACTTC.